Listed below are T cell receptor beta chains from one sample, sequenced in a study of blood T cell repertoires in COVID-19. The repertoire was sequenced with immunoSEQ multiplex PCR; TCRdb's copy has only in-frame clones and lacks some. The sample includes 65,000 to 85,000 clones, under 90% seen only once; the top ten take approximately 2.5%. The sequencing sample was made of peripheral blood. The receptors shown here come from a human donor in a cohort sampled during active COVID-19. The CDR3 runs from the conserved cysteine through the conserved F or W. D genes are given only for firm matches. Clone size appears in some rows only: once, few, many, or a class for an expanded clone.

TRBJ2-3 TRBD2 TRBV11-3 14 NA CASSWTSGTDTQYF TGTGCCAGCAGCTGGACTAGCGGCACAGATACGCAGTATTTT
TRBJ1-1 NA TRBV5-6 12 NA CASSFGGTEAFF TGTGCCAGCAGCTTTGGGGGGACTGAAGCTTTCTTT
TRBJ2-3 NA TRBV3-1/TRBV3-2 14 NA CASSQGDMRHTQYF TGTGCCAGCAGCCAAGGGGACATGCGCCATACGCAGTATTTT
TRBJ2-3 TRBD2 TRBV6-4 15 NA CASSDSGRATDTQYF TGTGCCAGCAGTGACTCCGGGAGGGCCACAGATACGCAGTATTTT
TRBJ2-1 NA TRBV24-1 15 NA CATSAATGAYNEQFF TGTGCCACCAGTGCGGCAACCGGGGCCTACAATGAGCAGTTCTTC
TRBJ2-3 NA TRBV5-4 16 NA CASSFMGVTSTDTQYF TGTGCCAGCAGCTTCATGGGAGTTACTAGCACAGATACGCAGTATTTT
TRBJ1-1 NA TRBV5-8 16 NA CASSLGVPIMNTEAFF TGTGCCAGCAGCTTGGGAGTTCCTATTATGAACACTGAAGCTTTCTTT
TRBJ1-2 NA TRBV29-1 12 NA CSVEDGGSGYTF TGCAGCGTTGAAGATGGGGGCTCTGGCTACACCTTC
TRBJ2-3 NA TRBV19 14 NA CASRPTGLTDTQYF TGTGCCAGTAGACCTACAGGGCTCACAGATACGCAGTATTTT
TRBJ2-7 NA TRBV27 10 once CASSYNEQYF TGTGCCAGCAGTTATAACGAGCAGTACTTC
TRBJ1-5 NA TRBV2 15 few CASRAGKLSNQPQHF TGTGCCAGCAGGGCGGGCAAGCTTAGCAATCAGCCCCAGCATTTT
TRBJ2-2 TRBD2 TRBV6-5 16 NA CASSWTSGSGGVELFF TGTGCCAGCAGTTGGACTAGCGGGAGTGGGGGTGTGGAGCTGTTTTTT
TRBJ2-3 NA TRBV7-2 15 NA CASSLRTTSTDTQYF TGTGCCAGCAGCTTACGGACTACTAGCACAGATACGCAGTATTTT
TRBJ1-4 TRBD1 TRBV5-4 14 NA CASSLTGANEKLFF TGTGCCAGCAGCTTGACAGGGGCTAATGAAAAACTGTTTTTT
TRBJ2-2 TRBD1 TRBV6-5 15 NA CASSYRDSNTGELFF TGTGCCAGCAGTTACCGGGACAGCAACACCGGGGAGCTGTTTTTT
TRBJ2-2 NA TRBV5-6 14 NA CASSLVLGWGELFF TGTGCCAGCAGCTTGGTACTGGGCTGGGGGGAGCTGTTTTTT
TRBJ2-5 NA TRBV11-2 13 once CASSLLEPETQYF TGTGCCAGCAGCTTACTGGAGCCTGAGACCCAGTACTTC
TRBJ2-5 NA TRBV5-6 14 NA CASSLGQYQETQYF TGTGCCAGCAGCTTGGGGCAGTACCAAGAGACCCAGTACTTC
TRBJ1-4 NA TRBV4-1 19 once CASSRYSQGIVATNEKLFF TGCGCCAGCAGCCGCTATTCGCAGGGAATCGTTGCAACTAATGAAAAACTGTTTTTT
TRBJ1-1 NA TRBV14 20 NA CASSHSSPRAGFTLNTEAFF TGTGCCAGCAGCCATTCTTCCCCCCGGGCAGGGTTTACACTGAACACTGAAGCTTTCTTT
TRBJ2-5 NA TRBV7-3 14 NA CASSTGAGAETQYF TGTGCCAGCAGCACCGGGGCGGGGGCAGAGACCCAGTACTTC
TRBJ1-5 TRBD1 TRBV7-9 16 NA CASSLGAGTGNQPQHF TGTGCCAGCAGCTTAGGGGCCGGGACAGGGAATCAGCCCCAGCATTTT
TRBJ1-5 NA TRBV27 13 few CASSYQGPGPQHF TGTGCCAGCAGTTATCAGGGCCCAGGGCCCCAGCATTTT
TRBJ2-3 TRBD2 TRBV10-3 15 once CAISAGGSVTDTQYF TGTGCCATCAGTGCCGGGGGGTCTGTCACAGATACGCAGTATTTT
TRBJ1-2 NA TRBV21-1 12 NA CASSDTNYGYTF TGTGCCAGCTCGGACACTAACTATGGCTACACCTTC
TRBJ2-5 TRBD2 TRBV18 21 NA CASSPDYRLQGLAESQETQYF TGTGCCAGCTCCCCCGATTACAGGCTCCAGGGACTAGCGGAATCTCAAGAGACCCAGTACTTC
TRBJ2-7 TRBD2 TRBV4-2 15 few CASSTSSGGRYEQYF TGTGCCAGCAGCACCTCTAGCGGGGGGCGCTACGAGCAGTACTTC
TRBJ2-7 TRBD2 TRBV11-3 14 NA CASSSGGGSYEQYF TGTGCCAGCAGCTCCGGGGGGGGCTCCTACGAGCAGTACTTC
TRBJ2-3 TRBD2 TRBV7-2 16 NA CASSEIAGGGTDTQYF TGTGCCAGCAGCGAGATAGCGGGGGGAGGAACAGATACGCAGTATTTT
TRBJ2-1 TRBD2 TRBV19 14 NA CGTSGGSWAGEQFF TGTGGGACTAGCGGGGGGTCCTGGGCGGGTGAGCAGTTCTTC
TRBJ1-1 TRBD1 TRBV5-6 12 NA CASSLTPGGAFF TGTGCCAGCAGCTTGACCCCAGGGGGAGCTTTCTTT
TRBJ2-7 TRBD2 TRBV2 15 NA CASSEDIGRAYEQYF TGTGCCAGCAGTGAAGATATAGGGAGGGCCTACGAGCAGTACTTC
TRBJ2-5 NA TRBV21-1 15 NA CASSTDYPGEETQYF TGTGCCAGCAGTACCGACTATCCTGGTGAGGAGACCCAGTACTTC
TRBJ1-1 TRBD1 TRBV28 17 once CASRILPGQGPDTEAFF TGTGCCAGCAGGATCCTTCCGGGACAGGGTCCCGACACTGAAGCTTTCTTT
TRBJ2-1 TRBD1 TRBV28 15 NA CASSPSGTGGPEQFF TGTGCCAGCAGTCCAAGCGGGACAGGGGGCCCTGAGCAGTTCTTC
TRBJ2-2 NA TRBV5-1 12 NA CASSSNTGELFF TGCGCCAGCAGCAGCAACACCGGGGAGCTGTTTTTT
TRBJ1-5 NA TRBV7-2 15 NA CASSLDLRSNQPQHF TGTGCCAGCAGCTTAGATCTGCGAAGCAATCAGCCCCAGCATTTT
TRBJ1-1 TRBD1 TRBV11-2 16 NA CASSLPYRGLDTEAFF TGTGCCAGCAGCTTACCCTACAGGGGGTTGGATACTGAAGCTTTCTTT
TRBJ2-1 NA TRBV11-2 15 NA CASSYDMSTYNEQFF TGTGCCAGCAGCTACGACATGAGTACCTACAATGAGCAGTTCTTC
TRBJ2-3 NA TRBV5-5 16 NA CASSLGLGAGTDTQYF TGTGCCAGCAGCTTGGGTCTGGGGGCAGGCACAGATACGCAGTATTTT
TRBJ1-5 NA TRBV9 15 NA CASSPQGGSGQPQHF TGTGCCAGCAGCCCCCAAGGGGGATCGGGTCAGCCCCAGCATTTT
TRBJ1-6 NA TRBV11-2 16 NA CASTSRDGSLYSPLHF TGTGCCAGCACTTCGCGGGACGGATCCCTATATTCACCCCTCCACTTT
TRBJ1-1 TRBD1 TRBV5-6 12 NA CASSLSDRGAFF TGTGCCAGCAGCTTATCCGACAGGGGAGCTTTCTTT
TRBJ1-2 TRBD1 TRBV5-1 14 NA CASSLGTGRDGYTF TGCGCCAGCAGCTTGGGGACAGGGAGGGATGGCTACACCTTC
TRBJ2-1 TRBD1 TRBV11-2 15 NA CASSLDWTGGHEQFF TGTGCCAGCAGCTTAGATTGGACAGGGGGTCATGAGCAGTTCTTC
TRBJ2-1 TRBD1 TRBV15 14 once CATRDRGKTNEQFF TGTGCCACACGGGACAGGGGAAAGACCAATGAGCAGTTCTTC
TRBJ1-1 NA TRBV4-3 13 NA CASSALMNTEAFF TGCGCCAGCAGTGCACTCATGAACACTGAAGCTTTCTTT
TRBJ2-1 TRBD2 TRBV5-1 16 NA CASSLARTSGGNEQFF TGCGCCAGCAGCTTGGCCCGGACTAGCGGGGGCAATGAGCAGTTCTTC
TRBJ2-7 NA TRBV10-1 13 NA CASSEGSSYEQYF TGCGCCAGCAGTGAGGGGAGCTCCTACGAGCAGTACTTC
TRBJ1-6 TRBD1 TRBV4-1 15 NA CASSPRDRDNSPLHF TGCGCCAGCAGCCCCCGGGACAGAGATAATTCACCCCTCCACTTT
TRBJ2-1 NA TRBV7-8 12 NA CASSQGPGEQFF TGTGCCAGCAGCCAGGGGCCGGGTGAGCAGTTCTTC
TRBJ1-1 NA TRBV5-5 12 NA CASSKRGTEAFF TGTGCCAGCAGCAAAAGGGGGACTGAAGCTTTCTTT
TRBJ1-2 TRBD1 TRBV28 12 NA CASSPGQGGYTF TGTGCCAGCAGTCCCGGACAGGGTGGCTACACCTTC
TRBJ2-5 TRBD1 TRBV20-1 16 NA CSASIRDRGLGETQYF TGCAGTGCTAGTATACGGGACAGGGGGCTGGGGGAGACCCAGTACTTC
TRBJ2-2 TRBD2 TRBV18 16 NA CASSPVAGANTGELFF TGTGCCAGCTCACCTGTAGCGGGGGCGAACACCGGGGAGCTGTTTTTT